This TCR beta chain derives from a study of blood T cell repertoires in COVID-19. Sequencing was performed with immunoSEQ multiplex PCR; in TCRdb, only in-frame clones are kept and a portion is missing. Of over 120,000 clones listed, about 80% are singletons. The material sequenced was peripheral blood. The receptor's source is a human donor in a cohort sampled during active COVID-19.

CDR3 DNA sequence: TGTGCCAGCGTGGGGACAGGGAACACCGGGGAGCTGTTTTTT. Translating it yields CASVGTGNTGELFF. The rearrangement joins TRBV2 to TRBJ2-2, with 8 nucleotides matching TRBD1. Trimming cost V 8 bases and J 1 base; bases outside gene matches: 3. The CDR3 has 14 residues. CDR1 and CDR2 from the germline V gene are SNHLY and FYNNEI.